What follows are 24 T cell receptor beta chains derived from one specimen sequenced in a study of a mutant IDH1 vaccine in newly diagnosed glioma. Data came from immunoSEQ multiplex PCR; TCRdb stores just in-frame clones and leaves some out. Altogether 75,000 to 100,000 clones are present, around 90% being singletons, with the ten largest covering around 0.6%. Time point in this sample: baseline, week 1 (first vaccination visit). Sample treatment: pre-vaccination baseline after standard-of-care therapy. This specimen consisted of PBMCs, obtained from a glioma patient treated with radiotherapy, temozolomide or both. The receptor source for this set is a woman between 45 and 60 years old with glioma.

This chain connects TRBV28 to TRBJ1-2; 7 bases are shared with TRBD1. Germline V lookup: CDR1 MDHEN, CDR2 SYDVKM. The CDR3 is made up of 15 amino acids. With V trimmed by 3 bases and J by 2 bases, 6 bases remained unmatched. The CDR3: CASSLRGRSNYGYTF. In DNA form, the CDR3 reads TGTGCCAGCAGTTTGAGGGGGCGCTCGAACTATGGCTACACCTTC.

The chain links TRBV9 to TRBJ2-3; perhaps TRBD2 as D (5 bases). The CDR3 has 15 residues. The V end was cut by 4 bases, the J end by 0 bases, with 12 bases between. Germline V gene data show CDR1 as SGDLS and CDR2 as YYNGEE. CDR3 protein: CASSPAGKSTDTQYF. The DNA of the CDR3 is TGTGCCAGCAGCCCAGCCGGGAAGAGCACAGATACGCAGTATTTT.

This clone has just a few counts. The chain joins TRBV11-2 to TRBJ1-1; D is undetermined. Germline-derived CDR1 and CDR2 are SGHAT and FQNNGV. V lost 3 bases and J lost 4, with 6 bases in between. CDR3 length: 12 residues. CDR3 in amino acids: CASSFESTEAFF. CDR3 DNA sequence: TGTGCCAGCAGCTTCGAGTCCACTGAAGCTTTCTTT.

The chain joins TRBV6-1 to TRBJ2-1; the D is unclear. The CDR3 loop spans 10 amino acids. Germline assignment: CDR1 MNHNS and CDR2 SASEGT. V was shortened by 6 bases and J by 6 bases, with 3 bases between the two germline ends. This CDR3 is CASRGNEQFF. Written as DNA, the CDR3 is TGTGCCAGCAGGGGCAATGAGCAGTTCTTC.

CDR3 coding DNA: TGCGCCAGCAGTCCCACCGGGACGGTCCCTCCCAATGAGCAGTTCTTC. Its translation is CASSPTGTVPPNEQFF. This chain joins TRBV23-1 and TRBJ2-1, with D possibly called TRBD1 or TRBD2 (5 bases each). TRBV23-1 is treated as an ORF (open reading frame) with a function not yet certain. V gave up 4 bases and J gave up 6 bases, with 19 bases separating them. The CDR3 covers 16 residues.

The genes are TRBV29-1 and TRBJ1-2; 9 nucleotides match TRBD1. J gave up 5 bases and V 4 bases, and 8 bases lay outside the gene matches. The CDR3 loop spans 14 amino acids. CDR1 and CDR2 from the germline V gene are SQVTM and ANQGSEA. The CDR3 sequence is CSVGGDRDPYGYTF. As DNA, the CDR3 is TGCAGCGTTGGGGGGGACAGGGATCCATATGGCTACACCTTC. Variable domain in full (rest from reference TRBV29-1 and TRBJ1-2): SAVISQKPSRDICQRGTSLTIQCQVDSQVTMMFWYRQQPGQSLTLIATANQGSEATYESGFVIDKFPISRPNLTFSTLTVSNMSPEDSSIYLCSVGGDRDPYGYTFGSGTRLTVV.

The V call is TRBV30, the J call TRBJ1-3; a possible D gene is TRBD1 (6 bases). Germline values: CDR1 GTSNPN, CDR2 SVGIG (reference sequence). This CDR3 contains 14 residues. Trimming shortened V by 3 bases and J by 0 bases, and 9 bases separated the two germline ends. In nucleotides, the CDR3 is TGTGCCTGGAGGTTCAGGGGCTCTGGAAACACCATATATTTT. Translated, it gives CAWRFRGSGNTIYF. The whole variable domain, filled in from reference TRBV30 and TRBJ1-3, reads SQTIHQWPATLVQPVGSPLSLECTVEGTSNPNLYWYRQAAGRGLQLLFYSVGIGQISSEVPQNLSASRPQDRQFILSSKKLLLSDSGFYLCAWRFRGSGNTIYFGEGSWLTVV.

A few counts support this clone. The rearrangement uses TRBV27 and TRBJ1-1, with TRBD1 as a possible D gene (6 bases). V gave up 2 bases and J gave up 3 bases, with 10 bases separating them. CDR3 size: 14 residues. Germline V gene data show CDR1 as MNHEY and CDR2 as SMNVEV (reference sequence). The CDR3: CASSLQGSYTEAFF. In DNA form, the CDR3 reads TGTGCCAGCAGTTTACAGGGGTCTTACACTGAAGCTTTCTTT.

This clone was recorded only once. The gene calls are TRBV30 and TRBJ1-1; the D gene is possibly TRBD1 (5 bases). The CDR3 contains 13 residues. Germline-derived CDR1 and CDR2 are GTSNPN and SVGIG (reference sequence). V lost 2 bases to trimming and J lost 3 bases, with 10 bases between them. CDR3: CAWSSQGDTEAFF. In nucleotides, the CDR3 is TGTGCCTGGAGTTCGCAGGGCGACACTGAAGCTTTCTTT.

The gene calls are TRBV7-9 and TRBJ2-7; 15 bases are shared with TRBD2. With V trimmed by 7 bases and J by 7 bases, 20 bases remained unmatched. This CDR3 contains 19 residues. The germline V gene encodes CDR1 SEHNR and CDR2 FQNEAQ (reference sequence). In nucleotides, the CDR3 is TGTGCCAGCATCCACCCACCGGGACTAGCGGGAGGCCCCGGGGAGGAGCAGTACTTC. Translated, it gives CASIHPPGLAGGPGEEQYF.

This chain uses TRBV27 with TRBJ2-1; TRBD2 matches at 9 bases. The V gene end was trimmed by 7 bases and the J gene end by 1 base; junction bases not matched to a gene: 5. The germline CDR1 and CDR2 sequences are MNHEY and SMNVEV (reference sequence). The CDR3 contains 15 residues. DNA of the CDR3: TGTGCCAGCACTCTAGCGGGACAATCCTACAATGAGCAGTTCTTC. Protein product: CASTLAGQSYNEQFF.

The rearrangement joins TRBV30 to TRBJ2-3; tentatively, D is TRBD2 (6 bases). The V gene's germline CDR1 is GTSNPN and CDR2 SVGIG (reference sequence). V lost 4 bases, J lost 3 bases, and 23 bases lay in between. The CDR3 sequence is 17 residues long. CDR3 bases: TGTGCCTGGATTCCCTTTGGGCGGGATAAGGTGACAGATACGCAGTATTTT. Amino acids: CAWIPFGRDKVTDTQYF.

The CDR3: CASSLASGTGASYEQYF. CDR3 coding DNA: TGTGCCAGCAGCTTAGCTTCCGGGACAGGGGCCTCCTACGAGCAGTACTTC. The rearrangement joins TRBV11-2 to TRBJ2-7; 10 positions match TRBD1. The CDR3 length is 17 residues. Germline assignment: CDR1 SGHAT and CDR2 FQNNGV. With 1 base clipped from V and 0 bases from J, the junction kept 6 bases outside the gene matches. Together with reference TRBV11-2 and TRBJ2-7, the CDR3 gives the full variable domain: EAGVAQSPRYKIIEKRQSVAFWCNPISGHATLYWYQQILGQGPKLLIQFQNNGVVDDSQLPKDRFSAERLKGVDSTLKIQPAKLEDSAVYLCASSLASGTGASYEQYFGPGTRLTVT.

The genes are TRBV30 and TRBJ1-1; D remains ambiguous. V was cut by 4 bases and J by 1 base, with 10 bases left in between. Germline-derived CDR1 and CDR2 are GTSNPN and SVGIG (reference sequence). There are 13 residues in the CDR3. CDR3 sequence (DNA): TGTGCCTGGACCGCCTTTTCGAACACTGAAGCTTTCTTT. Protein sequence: CAWTAFSNTEAFF.

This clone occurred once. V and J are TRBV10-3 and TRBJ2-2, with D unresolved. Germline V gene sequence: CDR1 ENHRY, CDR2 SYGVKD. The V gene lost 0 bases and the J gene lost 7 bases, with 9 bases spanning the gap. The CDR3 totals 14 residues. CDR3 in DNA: TGTGCCATCAGTGAGTCCGCTGCCGTCGGGGAGCTGTTTTTT. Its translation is CAISESAAVGELFF.

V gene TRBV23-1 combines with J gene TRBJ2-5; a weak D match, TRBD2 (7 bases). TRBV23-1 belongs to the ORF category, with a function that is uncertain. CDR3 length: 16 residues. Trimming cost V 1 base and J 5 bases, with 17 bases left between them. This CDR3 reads CASSQWGGPGRETQYF. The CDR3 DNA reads TGCGCCAGCAGTCAATGGGGGGGCCCAGGGAGGGAGACCCAGTACTTC.

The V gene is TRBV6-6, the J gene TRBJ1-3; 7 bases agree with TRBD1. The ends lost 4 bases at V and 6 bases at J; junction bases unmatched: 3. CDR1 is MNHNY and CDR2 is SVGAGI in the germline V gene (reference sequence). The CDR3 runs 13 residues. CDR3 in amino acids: CASSWDSPNTIYF. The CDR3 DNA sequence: TGTGCCAGCAGTTGGGACAGTCCAAACACCATATATTTT.

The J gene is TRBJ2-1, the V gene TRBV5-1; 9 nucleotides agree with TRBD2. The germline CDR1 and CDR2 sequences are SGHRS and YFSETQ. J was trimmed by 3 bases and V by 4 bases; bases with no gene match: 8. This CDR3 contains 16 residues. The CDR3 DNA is TGCGCCAGCAGCACGAGGACTAGCGATCTCTACAATGAGCAGTTCTTC. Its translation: CASSTRTSDLYNEQFF.

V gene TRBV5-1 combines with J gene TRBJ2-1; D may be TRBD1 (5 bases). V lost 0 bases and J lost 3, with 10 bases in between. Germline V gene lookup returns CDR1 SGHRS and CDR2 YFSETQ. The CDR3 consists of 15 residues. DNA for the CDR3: TGCGCCAGCAGCTTGGATATGCAGGGCTACAATGAGCAGTTCTTC. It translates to CASSLDMQGYNEQFF.

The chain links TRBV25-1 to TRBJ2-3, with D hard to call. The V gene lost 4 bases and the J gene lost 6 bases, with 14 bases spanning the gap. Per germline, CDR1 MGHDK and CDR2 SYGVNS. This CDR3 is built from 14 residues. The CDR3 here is CASSGGPVGDTQYF. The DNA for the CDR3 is TGTGCCAGCAGTGGCGGTCCTGTGGGGGATACGCAGTATTTT. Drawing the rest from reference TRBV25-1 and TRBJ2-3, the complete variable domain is EADIYQTPRYLVIGTGKKITLECSQTMGHDKMYWYQQDPGMELHLIHYSYGVNSTEKGDLSSESTVSRIRTEHFPLTLESARPSHTSQYLCASSGGPVGDTQYFGPGTRLTVL.

In DNA form, the CDR3 reads TGTGCCAGCAGCGTATACGGGTCCAGCTCCTACAATGAGCAGTTCTTC. Translating it yields CASSVYGSSSYNEQFF. V is TRBV9 and J is TRBJ2-1; D is unclear. Trimming stripped 1 base from V and 0 bases from J, with 11 bases between. The V gene's germline CDR1 is SGDLS and CDR2 YYNGEE. The CDR3 sequence is 16 residues long.

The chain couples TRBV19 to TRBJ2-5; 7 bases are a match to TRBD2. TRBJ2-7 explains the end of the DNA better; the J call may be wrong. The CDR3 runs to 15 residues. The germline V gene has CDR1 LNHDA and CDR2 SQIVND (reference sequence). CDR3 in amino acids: CASSISGGSAYEQYF. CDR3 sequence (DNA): TGTGCCAGTAGTATATCCGGCGGGAGTGCCTACGAGCAGTACTTC.

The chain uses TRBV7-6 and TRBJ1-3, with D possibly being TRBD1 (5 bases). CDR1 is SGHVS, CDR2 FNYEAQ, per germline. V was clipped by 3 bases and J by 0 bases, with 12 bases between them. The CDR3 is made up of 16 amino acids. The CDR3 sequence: CASSFGTANSGNTIYF. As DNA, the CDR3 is TGTGCCAGCAGCTTCGGGACGGCCAACTCTGGAAACACCATATATTTT.

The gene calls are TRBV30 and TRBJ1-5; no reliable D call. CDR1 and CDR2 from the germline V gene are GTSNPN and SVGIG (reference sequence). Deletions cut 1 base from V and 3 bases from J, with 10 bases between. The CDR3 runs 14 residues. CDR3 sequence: CAWSADLNNQPQHF. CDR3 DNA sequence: TGTGCCTGGAGTGCAGACTTAAACAATCAGCCCCAGCATTTT.